Listed here is a single TCR beta chain. The sample comes from a study of regulatory T cells in long-lasting Graves disease. Indicated time point: persistent/refractory GD, antithyroid drugs over 5 years with positive TRAb. From RNA extracted from PBMCs, the TCR library was made. The CDR3 spans 15 residues. CDR1 is LGHDT, CDR2 YNNKEL, per germline (reference sequence). Trimming took 1 base from V and 1 from J, leaving 7 bases between them. Relying on iRepertoire HTBI primers and Arm-PCR of CDR3 regions, the team built TCR beta libraries. Each CDR3 protein gets one entry after TCRdb re-called the multiplex PCR reads with MiXCR. The sample records about 660,000 distinct CDR3 sequences, about 32% being singletons.

The clonotype originates from a female donor with Graves disease. Sequenced material: peripheral blood mononuclear cells (PBMCs), taken when the disease was refractory, from a patient treated with antithyroid drugs. The V call is TRBV3-1, the J call TRBJ2-2, with D unclear. The CDR3 loop is CASSQARQNTGELFF. The CDR3 DNA sequence: TGTGCCAGCAGCCAAGCCCGGCAGAACACCGGGGAGCTGTTTTTT.